A single sample gave rise to the 9 T cell receptor beta chains below, sequenced in a study of T cell changes during pregnancy in multiple sclerosis. Sequencing was performed with immunoSEQ multiplex PCR; in TCRdb, only in-frame clones are kept and a portion is missing. Counted here are approximately 94,000 clones, around 92% occurring once; the ten biggest clones make up around 1.8%. The sample consisted of peripheral blood, taken after pregnancy. All receptors come from a female donor with multiple sclerosis, enrolled in a pregnancy study.

The chain carries TRBV7-2 and TRBJ1-2; no clear D gene. Germline V lookup: CDR1 SGHTA, CDR2 FQGNSA. The V and J ends lost 7 bases and 0 bases respectively, with 15 bases between them. This CDR3 has 15 residues. CDR3 in DNA: TGTGCCAGCAAATCCTTGGGTAGCCCTAACTATGGCTACACCTTC. Translation: CASKSLGSPNYGYTF.

This clone occurred a few times. This sequence joins TRBV18 and TRBJ1-1; perhaps TRBD1 as D (5 bases). The V gene's germline CDR1 is KGHSH and CDR2 LQKENI. V lost 4 bases, J lost 1 base, and 13 bases lay in between. The CDR3 sequence is 15 residues long. CDR3 residues: CASSLRGGKNTEAFF. In DNA, the CDR3 is TGTGCCAGCTCACTAAGGGGAGGGAAGAACACTGAAGCTTTCTTT.

This chain connects TRBV4-3 to TRBJ2-7, with 9 bases fitting TRBD1. Germline V lookup: CDR1 LGHNA, CDR2 YSLEER. Trimming removed 0 bases from V and 2 bases from J; junction bases left unmatched: 5. CDR3 size: 16 residues. The CDR3 coding sequence is TGCGCCAGCAGCCAAGAAGCGAGGGACAGGGCCTACGAGCAGTACTTC. This sequence encodes CASSQEARDRAYEQYF.

The CDR3: CASTSPTDYGYTF. The CDR3 bases are TGTGCCAGCACCTCACCTACAGACTATGGCTACACCTTC. The chain couples TRBV7-9 to TRBJ1-2, with D uncertain. Germline CDR1 SEHNR, CDR2 FQNEAQ (reference sequence). V lost 7 bases and J 3 bases, leaving 12 bases between the germline ends. The CDR3 extends over 13 amino acids. The full variable domain, in which reference TRBV7-9 and TRBJ1-2 provide the parts outside the CDR3, is DTGVSQNPRHKITKRGQNVTFRCDPISEHNRLYWYRQTLGQGPEFLTYFQNEAQLEKSRLLSDRFSAERPKGSFSTLEIQRTEQGDSAMYLCASTSPTDYGYTFGSGTRLTVV.

This clone was counted a few times. CDR3 sequence: CAIRGTSGSPEQYF. The DNA for the CDR3 is TGTGCCATCAGGGGGACTAGCGGGAGTCCCGAGCAGTACTTC. The chain is built from TRBV10-3 and TRBJ2-7, with 14 bases aligning to TRBD2. The V segment lost 6 bases and the J segment 6 bases; nucleotides outside the gene matches: 4. This CDR3 is built from 14 residues. In germline, CDR1 is ENHRY, CDR2 SYGVKD.

This clone turned up a few times. The chain links TRBV9 to TRBJ1-2; a weak D match, TRBD1 (6 bases). The CDR3 spans 15 residues. V dropped 0 bases and J dropped 5 bases, with 14 bases sitting between them. The germline V gene has CDR1 SGDLS and CDR2 YYNGEE. The CDR3 DNA sequence: TGTGCCAGCAGCGTAGGAGGGGGACGGGATTATGGCTACACCTTC. Translation gives CASSVGGGRDYGYTF.

The V and J genes are TRBV6-5 and TRBJ1-4; D not resolved. Germline CDR1 and CDR2: MNHEY and SVGAGI. This CDR3 has 16 amino acids. V lost 4 bases, J lost 1 base, and 13 bases lay in between. CDR3 in amino acids: CASSFSPGLTNEKLFF. The CDR3 nucleotides are TGTGCCAGCAGTTTTTCCCCAGGATTAACTAATGAAAAACTGTTTTTT.

This chain links TRBV19 with TRBJ2-5; maybe TRBD1 (5 bases). The CDR3 is made up of 13 amino acids. The germline V and J ends were trimmed by 5 bases and 0 bases, with 7 bases remaining between them. Germline CDR1 is LNHDA and CDR2 is SQIVND (reference sequence). This chain's CDR3 is CASSSGNQETQYF. The CDR3 nucleotides read TGTGCCAGTAGTTCAGGGAACCAAGAGACCCAGTACTTC.

This rearrangement joins TRBV28 to TRBJ2-1, with 8 bases aligning to TRBD2. CDR3 length equals 14 residues. J was trimmed by 7 bases and V by 8 bases; bases with no gene match: 10. The germline V gene encodes CDR1 MDHEN and CDR2 SYDVKM. The CDR3 nucleotides are TGTGCCAGCGGCCTGGGGACTAGTGGGAATGAGCAGTTCTTC. Protein: CASGLGTSGNEQFF.